A single sample is the source of the 20 T cell receptor beta chains below, sequenced in a study of blood T cell repertoires in COVID-19. Clones were read by immunoSEQ multiplex PCR, and TCRdb kept only the in-frame ones, dropping some. The sample shows some 48,000 clones, more than 75% of them seen only once. The specimen was peripheral blood. These receptors were taken from a woman aged 55-70 years with acute or convalescent COVID-19.

CDR3 nucleotides: TGTGCCTGGAGTGTGGGACAGGGGAATAATTCACCCCTCCACTTT. Translated: CAWSVGQGNNSPLHF. This chain links TRBV30 with TRBJ1-6, with TRBD1 matching over 10 bases. Germline-derived CDR1 and CDR2 are GTSNPN and SVGIG (reference sequence). The junction had 1 base not matched to a gene; V was cut back by 0 bases and J by 5 bases. The length of the CDR3 is 15 residues.

This CDR3 reads CASSLGQSSGNTIYF. The CDR3 nucleotides are TGTGCCAGCAGCTTAGGACAGTCCTCTGGAAACACCATATATTTT. V gene TRBV7-9 combines with J gene TRBJ1-3, with a tentative D call TRBD1 (5 bases). V was clipped by 1 base and J by 0 bases, with 7 bases between them. The CDR3 contains 15 residues. The germline CDR1 and CDR2 sequences are SEHNR and FQNEAQ (reference sequence).

The V gene is TRBV5-8, the J gene TRBJ2-5; TRBD2 matches 7 bases. CDR1 is SGHTS, CDR2 YDEGEE, per germline. V trimming: 8 bases; J trimming: 5 bases; junction bases outside the gene matches: 12. The length of the CDR3 is 14 residues. Written as DNA, the CDR3 is TGTGCCAGTAAAGTAGCGGGCGGTTCGGAGACCCAGTACTTC. As protein: CASKVAGGSETQYF.

The rearrangement joins TRBV5-1 to TRBJ1-1, with D possibly TRBD1 on 6 matching bases. The CDR3 spans 15 residues. The germline CDR1 and CDR2 sequences are SGHRS and YFSETQ. The V end lost 0 bases, the J end lost 1 base, and 10 bases lay between the germline ends. The CDR3 region is CASSLAGARNTEAFF. CDR3 coding DNA: TGCGCCAGCAGCTTGGCAGGGGCCCGGAACACTGAAGCTTTCTTT.

V gene TRBV27 combines with J gene TRBJ1-1; 7 bases are a match to TRBD1. The V segment lost 2 bases and the J segment 4 bases; nucleotides outside the gene matches: 4. The V gene's germline CDR1 is MNHEY and CDR2 SMNVEV (reference sequence). This CDR3 spans 14 amino acids. The CDR3 sequence is CASSLTGVGTEAFF. The CDR3 DNA reads as TGTGCCAGCAGTTTAACAGGGGTGGGCACTGAAGCTTTCTTT.

This chain links TRBV29-1 with TRBJ2-2; TRBD1 aligns across 8 bases. The V segment lost 4 bases and the J segment 1 base; nucleotides outside the gene matches: 2. This CDR3 contains 14 residues. Germline CDR1 and CDR2: SQVTM and ANQGSEA. The CDR3 loop is CSVGTGLNTGELFF. DNA for the CDR3: TGCAGCGTTGGGACAGGGCTGAACACCGGGGAGCTGTTTTTT.

The CDR3 spells CARSRGRGFYGYTF. In DNA, the CDR3 is TGTGCCAGAAGCCGAGGCCGTGGGTTTTATGGCTACACCTTC. V is TRBV7-5 and J is TRBJ1-2. TRBV7-5 is recorded as a pseudogene. This CDR3 region has 14 residues.

This clone is a singleton in its sample. The chain couples TRBV7-2 to TRBJ2-1; D is unclear. Looked up from germline, CDR1 is SGHTA and CDR2 is FQGNSA. Trimming left V 5 bases short and J 8 bases short, with 16 bases between. The CDR3 has 14 amino acids. The CDR3 protein is CASSPDFWSHEQFF. The CDR3 coding sequence is TGTGCCAGCAGCCCCGACTTTTGGAGTCATGAGCAGTTCTTC.

The CDR3 DNA reads TGTGCCAGCAGCCCGGACACCTACGAGCAGTACTTC. It encodes CASSPDTYEQYF. The rearrangement links TRBV7-8 to TRBJ2-7, with a tentative D call TRBD1 (5 bases). Germline loops: CDR1 SGHVS, CDR2 FQNEAQ. This CDR3 is built from 12 residues. Trimming took 5 bases from V and 2 from J, leaving 7 bases between them.

The gene calls are TRBV7-8 and TRBJ1-2, with D possibly being TRBD1 (5 bases). Per germline, CDR1 SGHVS and CDR2 FQNEAQ. This CDR3 contains 18 residues. V was clipped by 5 bases and J by 2 bases, with 24 bases between them. CDR3 amino acids: CASSLRGMSALTNYGYTF. The CDR3 coding sequence is TGTGCCAGCAGCCTTAGGGGAATGTCGGCCTTGACGAACTATGGCTACACCTTC.

This sequence joins TRBV25-1 and TRBJ2-7, with D tentatively TRBD1 (6 bases). Germline-derived CDR1 and CDR2 are MGHDK and SYGVNS. The CDR3 covers 12 residues. Trimming shortened V by 6 bases and J by 3 bases, and 9 bases separated the two germline ends. This chain's CDR3 is CASRTGYYEQYF. The CDR3 bases are TGTGCCAGCAGAACAGGGTACTACGAGCAGTACTTC.

This chain links TRBV6-5 with TRBJ2-1, with 9 positions matching TRBD2. V trimming: 2 bases; J trimming: 8 bases; junction bases outside the gene matches: 7. Germline CDR1 is MNHEY and CDR2 is SVGAGI. The CDR3 is 15 residues long. The CDR3 DNA reads TGTGCCAGCAGTTACGGGGCGGGAGGGCAGTATGAGCAGTTCTTC. Translating it yields CASSYGAGGQYEQFF.

CDR3 sequence (DNA): TGTGCCAGCAGCTTAGATGGGGGCTCTTATGGCTACACCTTC. Protein: CASSLDGGSYGYTF. The gene calls are TRBV7-2 and TRBJ1-2; the D gene is possibly TRBD1 (6 bases). Germline loops: CDR1 SGHTA, CDR2 FQGNSA. The V gene lost 1 base and the J gene lost 5 bases, with 11 bases spanning the gap. The CDR3 consists of 14 residues.

This rearrangement joins TRBV19 to TRBJ2-1; D is unclear. Between the trimmed V and J ends, which lost 10 bases and 0 bases, there was a span of 13 bases. The V gene's germline CDR1 is LNHDA and CDR2 SQIVND (reference sequence). This CDR3 spans 14 amino acids. Here the CDR3 reads CATAPYSSYNEQFF. The CDR3 nucleotides read TGTGCCACCGCGCCCTATAGCTCCTACAATGAGCAGTTCTTC.

The V call is TRBV27, the J call TRBJ2-5; D might be TRBD1 (6 bases). V lost 4 bases and J lost 5, with 14 bases in between. The V gene's germline CDR1 is MNHEY and CDR2 SMNVEV (reference sequence). The CDR3 has 14 amino acids. The CDR3 reads CASSSNRDLETQYF. The CDR3 DNA follows: TGTGCCAGCAGTTCCAACAGGGACCTGGAGACCCAGTACTTC.

The J gene is TRBJ2-3, the V gene TRBV9; 11 nucleotides agree with TRBD1. The CDR3 sequence is 15 residues long. The germline CDR1 and CDR2 sequences are SGDLS and YYNGEE. Trimming removed 3 bases from V and 5 bases from J; junction bases left unmatched: 5. CDR3 DNA: TGTGCCAGCAGCGGGTTGGGACAGGGGGTAGATACGCAGTATTTT. It encodes CASSGLGQGVDTQYF. Together with reference TRBV9 and TRBJ2-3, the CDR3 gives the full variable domain: DSGVTQTPKHLITATGQRVTLRCSPRSGDLSVYWYQQSLDQGLQFLIQYYNGEERAKGNILERFSAQQFPDLHSELNLSSLELGDSALYFCASSGLGQGVDTQYFGPGTRLTVL.

The rearrangement links TRBV12-3 or TRBV12-4 to TRBJ1-1; maybe TRBD1 (5 bases). This CDR3 is 13 amino acids long. V dropped 1 base and J dropped 6 bases, with 9 bases sitting between them. The CDR3 DNA reads as TGTGCCAGCAGTTTAGACAGGACGGCTGAAGCTTTCTTT. Amino acid sequence: CASSLDRTAEAFF.

The chain carries TRBV14 and TRBJ1-1; 9 bases match TRBD1. Germline lookup yields CDR1 SGHDN and CDR2 FVKESK. This CDR3 is 18 amino acids long. Losses at the gene ends were 1 base for V and 10 bases for J; bases not matched to a gene: 19. The CDR3 loop is CASSQGLFNRGLNEAAFF. The CDR3 DNA follows: TGTGCCAGCAGCCAAGGTCTGTTTAACAGGGGGCTTAACGAGGCAGCTTTCTTT.

The J gene is TRBJ2-7, the V gene TRBV19, with D unresolved. In germline, CDR1 is LNHDA, CDR2 SQIVND (reference sequence). The V end was cut by 0 bases, the J end by 2 bases, with 5 bases between. This CDR3 comprises 13 residues. The CDR3 DNA reads as TGTGCCAGTAGTATAGATCGCGCCTACGAGCAGTACTTC. Translated: CASSIDRAYEQYF.

The V gene is TRBV28, the J gene TRBJ1-1; D remains unclear. The CDR3 totals 12 residues. The ends were cut back, 8 bases at V and 3 bases at J, with 10 bases in the middle. CDR1 and CDR2 from the germline V gene are MDHEN and SYDVKM. This CDR3 reads CASRSVDTEAFF. The CDR3 DNA sequence: TGTGCCAGCCGGTCGGTGGACACTGAAGCTTTCTTT.